This T cell receptor beta chain was obtained from a study of T cells in Graves' hyperthyroidism and ophthalmopathy. The CDR3 spans 14 residues. Trimming removed 0 bases from V and 2 bases from J, with 8 bases in between. The germline V gene has CDR1 SEHNR and CDR2 FQNEAQ (reference sequence). The investigators amplified TCR beta CDR3 regions from RNA transcripts. Initially, a first-round RT-PCR of the TCR CDR3 employed the HTBI primer set. TCRdb independently ran MiXCR on the multiplex PCR reads; one entry per CDR3 protein. The sample includes hundreds of thousands of distinct CDR3 sequences, approximately 14% of them seen just once. This clonotype came up many times.

This clonotype originated in a young man with Graves' ophthalmopathy. Input material: blood. The chain employs TRBV7-9 and TRBJ2-7; no firm D call. CDR3 protein: CASSLAVFPYEQYF. The CDR3 DNA reads TGTGCCAGCAGCTTAGCGGTCTTTCCCTACGAGCAGTACTTC.